Included here is one T cell receptor (beta chain) sequence, with context. This specimen comes from a study of blood T cell repertoires in COVID-19. Background on the study: Samples taken during acute and convalescent COVID-19 were collected in the United States, Italy and Spain. The analysed material was cDNA or gDNA that came from T cells, B-cell-depleted T cells, or PBMCs.

This CDR3 contains 14 residues. The germline gives CDR1 LNHNV, CDR2 YYDKDF (reference sequence). Trimming took 8 bases from V and 2 from J; bases not matched to a gene: 6. Produced via immunoSEQ multiplex PCR; TCRdb's table is partial and in-frame only. The sample holds roughly 280,000 clones, more than 85% seen once. Sequenced material: peripheral blood. This rearrangement joins TRBV15 to TRBJ2-1; 7 nucleotides match TRBD2. The receptor was isolated from a woman aged 55-70 years with COVID-19, enrolled during active disease. The CDR3 DNA reads TGTGCCACCGGAGCGGGGCTGACCTACAATGAGCAGTTCTTC. This gives the protein CATGAGLTYNEQFF.